The clone carrying this TCR beta chain was recorded only once. Antigen specificity is unknown. The data are from a study of cytomegalovirus exposure and HLA in healthy donors. Broader study findings: TCR beta sequences reportedly predicted most subjects' HLA-A and HLA-B alleles accurately.

The primer mix had 60 Vbeta and 13 Jbeta primers. Some clones are missing from TCRdb's copy, which holds only in-frame ones; the method was immunoSEQ multiplex PCR. The sample lists over 200,000 clones, about 80% seen once, with approximately 2% in the top ten. Though probably carrying unrecorded immune exposures, donors were nominally healthy at sampling. The material sequenced was PBMCs. This TCR derives from a male donor in good health and CMV-seronegative.

CDR3 bases: TGTGCCAGCAGCTCTAGCGGGCCCCCTAGATGGAATACGCAGTATTTT. Translated: CASSSSGPPRWNTQYF. V gene TRBV27 combines with J gene TRBJ2-3; 8 bases agree with TRBD2. This CDR3 has 16 amino acids. Trimming cost V 6 bases and J 7 bases; bases outside gene matches: 15. CDR1 and CDR2 from the germline V gene are MNHEY and SMNVEV (reference sequence).